The present TCR beta chain was sequenced within a study of T cell responses to AZD1222 COVID-19 vaccine. Study as a whole: Analysis merged second doses at about 4 or about 12 weeks. Study results and limitations: Donors in the cohort were predominantly white British and more often female, and clonal diversity was possibly underestimated. Vaccine-associated CD4 TCRs spanned spike, dominant at 160-218 and 743-854. The breadth and depth of Spike-specific TCRs increased once two AZD1222 doses had been given.

This CDR3 has 16 amino acids. V was shortened by 3 bases and J by 0 bases, with 12 bases between the two germline ends. This clone showed up just once. Its matching antigen is unknown. Assay: immunoSEQ multiplex PCR; the TCRdb copy retains only in-frame clones and omits some. This sample has approximately 76,000 clones, with roughly 82% found just once. This chain joins TRBV23-1 and TRBJ2-1, with D maybe TRBD1 (6 bases). TRBV23-1 qualifies as an ORF whose function is uncertain. Material: peripheral blood, obtained on day 0 of AZD1222 vaccination. The receptor was derived from an adult in good health. The CDR3 nucleotides read TGCGCCAGCAGTCATCACCGAGGGGGCTCCTACAATGAGCAGTTCTTC. It encodes CASSHHRGGSYNEQFF.